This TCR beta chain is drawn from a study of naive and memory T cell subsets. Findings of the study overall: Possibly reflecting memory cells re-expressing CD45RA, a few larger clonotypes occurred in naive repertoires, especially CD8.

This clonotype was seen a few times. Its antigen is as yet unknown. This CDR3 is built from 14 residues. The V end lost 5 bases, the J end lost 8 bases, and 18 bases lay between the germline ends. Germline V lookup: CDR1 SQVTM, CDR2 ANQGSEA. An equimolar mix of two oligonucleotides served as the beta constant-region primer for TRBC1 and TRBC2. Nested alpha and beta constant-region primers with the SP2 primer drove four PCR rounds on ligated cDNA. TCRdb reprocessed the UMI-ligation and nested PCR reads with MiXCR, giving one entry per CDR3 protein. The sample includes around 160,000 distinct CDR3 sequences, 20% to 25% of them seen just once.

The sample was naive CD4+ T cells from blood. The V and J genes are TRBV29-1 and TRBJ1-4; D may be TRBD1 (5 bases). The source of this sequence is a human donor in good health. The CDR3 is CSVLGGAEEEKLFF. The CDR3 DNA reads TGCAGCGTTCTAGGCGGGGCGGAGGAAGAAAAACTGTTTTTT.